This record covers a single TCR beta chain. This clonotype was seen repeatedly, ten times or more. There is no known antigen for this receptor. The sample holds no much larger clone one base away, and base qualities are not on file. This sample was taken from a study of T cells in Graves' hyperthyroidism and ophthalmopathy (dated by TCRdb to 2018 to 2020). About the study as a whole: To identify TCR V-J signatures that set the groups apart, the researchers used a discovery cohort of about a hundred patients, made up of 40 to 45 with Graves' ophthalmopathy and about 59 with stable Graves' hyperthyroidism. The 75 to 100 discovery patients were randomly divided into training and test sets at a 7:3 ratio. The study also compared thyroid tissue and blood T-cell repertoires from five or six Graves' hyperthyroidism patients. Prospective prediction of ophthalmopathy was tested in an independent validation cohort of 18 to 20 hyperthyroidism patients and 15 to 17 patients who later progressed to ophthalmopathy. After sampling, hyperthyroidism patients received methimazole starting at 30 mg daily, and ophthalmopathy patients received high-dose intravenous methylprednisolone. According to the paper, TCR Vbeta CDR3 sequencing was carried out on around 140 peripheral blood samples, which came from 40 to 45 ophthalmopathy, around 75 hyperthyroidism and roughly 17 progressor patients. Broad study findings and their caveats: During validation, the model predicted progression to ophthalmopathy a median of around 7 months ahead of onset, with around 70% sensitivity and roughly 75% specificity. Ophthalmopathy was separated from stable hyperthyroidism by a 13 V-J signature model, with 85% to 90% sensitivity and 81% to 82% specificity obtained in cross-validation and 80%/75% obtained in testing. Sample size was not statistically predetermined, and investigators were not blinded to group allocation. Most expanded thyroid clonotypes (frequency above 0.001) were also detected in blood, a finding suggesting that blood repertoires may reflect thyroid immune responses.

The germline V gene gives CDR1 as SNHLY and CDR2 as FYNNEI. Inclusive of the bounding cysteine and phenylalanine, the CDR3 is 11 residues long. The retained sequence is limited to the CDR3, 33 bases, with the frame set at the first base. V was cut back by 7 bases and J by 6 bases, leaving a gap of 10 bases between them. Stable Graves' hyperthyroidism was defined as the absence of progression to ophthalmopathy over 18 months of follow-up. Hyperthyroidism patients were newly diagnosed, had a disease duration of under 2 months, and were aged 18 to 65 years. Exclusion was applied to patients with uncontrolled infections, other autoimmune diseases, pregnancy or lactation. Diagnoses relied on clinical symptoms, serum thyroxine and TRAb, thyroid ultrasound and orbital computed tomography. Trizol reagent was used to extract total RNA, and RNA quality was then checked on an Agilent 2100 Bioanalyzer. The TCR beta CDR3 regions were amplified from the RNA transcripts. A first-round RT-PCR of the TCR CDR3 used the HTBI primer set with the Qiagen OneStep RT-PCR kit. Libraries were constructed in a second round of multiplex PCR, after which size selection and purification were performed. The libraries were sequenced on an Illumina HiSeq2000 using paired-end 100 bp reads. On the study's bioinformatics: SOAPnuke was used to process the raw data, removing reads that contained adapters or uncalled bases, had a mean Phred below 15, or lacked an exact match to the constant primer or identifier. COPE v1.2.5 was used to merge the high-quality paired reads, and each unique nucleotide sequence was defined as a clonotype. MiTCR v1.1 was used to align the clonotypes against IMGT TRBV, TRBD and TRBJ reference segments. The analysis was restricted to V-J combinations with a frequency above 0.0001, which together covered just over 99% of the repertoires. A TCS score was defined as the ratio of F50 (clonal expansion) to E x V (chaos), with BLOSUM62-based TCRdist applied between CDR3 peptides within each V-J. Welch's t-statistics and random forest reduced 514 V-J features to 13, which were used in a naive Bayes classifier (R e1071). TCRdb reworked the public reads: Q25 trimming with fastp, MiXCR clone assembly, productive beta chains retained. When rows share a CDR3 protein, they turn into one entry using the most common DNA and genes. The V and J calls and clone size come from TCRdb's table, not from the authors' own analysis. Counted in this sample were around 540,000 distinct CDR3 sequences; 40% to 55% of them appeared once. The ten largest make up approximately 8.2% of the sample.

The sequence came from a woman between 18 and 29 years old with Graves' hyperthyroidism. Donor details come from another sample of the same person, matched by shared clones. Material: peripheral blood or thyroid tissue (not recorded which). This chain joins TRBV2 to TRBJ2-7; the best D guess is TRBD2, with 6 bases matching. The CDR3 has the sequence CASNGGFEQYF. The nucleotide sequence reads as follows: TGTGCCAGCAACGGAGGGTTCGAGCAGTACTTC.